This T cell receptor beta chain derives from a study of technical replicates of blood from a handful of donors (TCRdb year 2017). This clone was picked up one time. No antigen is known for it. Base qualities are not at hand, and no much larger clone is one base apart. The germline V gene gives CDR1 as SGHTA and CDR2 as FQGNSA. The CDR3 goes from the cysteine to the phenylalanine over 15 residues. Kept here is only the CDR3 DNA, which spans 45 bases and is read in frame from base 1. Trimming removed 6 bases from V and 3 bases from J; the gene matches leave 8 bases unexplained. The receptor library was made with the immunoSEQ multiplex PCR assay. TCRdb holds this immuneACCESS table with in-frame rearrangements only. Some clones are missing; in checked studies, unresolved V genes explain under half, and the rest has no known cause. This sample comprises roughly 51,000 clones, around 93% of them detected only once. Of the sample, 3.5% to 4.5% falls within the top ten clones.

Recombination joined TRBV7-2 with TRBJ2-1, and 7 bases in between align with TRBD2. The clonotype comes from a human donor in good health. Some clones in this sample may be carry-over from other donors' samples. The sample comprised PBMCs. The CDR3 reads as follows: CASRGGVSGYNEQFF. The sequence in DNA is TGTGCCAGCAGGGGGGGGGTTAGCGGCTACAATGAGCAGTTCTTC.